This TCR beta chain was identified in a study of CD4 T cells in relation to SARS-CoV-2 and coronaviruses. CD4+ T cells from unexposed donors were obtained before the COVID-19 pandemic (2011-2018). CD4+ T cells were isolated from the cells after nine to eleven days of culture. Each well had two million PBMCs in roughly 5% human AB serum with IL-2. On this clone: Its antigen is unknown.

This table comes from immunoSEQ multiplex PCR, and its TCRdb copy is limited to in-frame clones, with some not included. In the table there are about 25,000 clones, 60% to 75% of which are singletons. Germline CDR1 and CDR2: SGHRS and YFSETQ. V gave up 0 bases and J gave up 3 bases; unmatched junction bases: 4. The CDR3 runs 15 residues. The sequenced sample consisted of CD4+ T cells from PBMCs, cultured in vitro. The rearrangement links TRBV5-1 to TRBJ2-3; 7 bases match TRBD1. This receptor was obtained from a human donor in good health. CDR3 loop: CASSLEGAGTDTQYF. CDR3 sequence (DNA): TGCGCCAGCAGCTTGGAGGGGGCTGGAACAGATACGCAGTATTTT.